The TCR beta chain described here comes from a study of blood T cell repertoires in COVID-19. Study-wide background: The United States, Italy and Spain were the sources of the acute and convalescent COVID-19 samples. T cells, B-cell-depleted T cells, or PBMCs provided the cDNA or gDNA that served as material.

V was clipped by 3 bases and J by 14 bases; unmatched bases: 10. CDR3 size: 12 residues. Germline values: CDR1 SQVTM, CDR2 ANQGSEA. Source study methods: Cell counts per sample came from amplifying reference gene primers. The protocol was immunoSEQ multiplex PCR, while the TCRdb copy is restricted to in-frame clones and leaves out a portion. V and J calls and clone size follow that table, whereas D and trimming were derived from the DNA. Of roughly 250,000 clones in the sample, about 87% were seen once. The sequencing input was peripheral blood. This clonotype was obtained from a woman aged 45 to 65 with acute or convalescent COVID-19. This chain uses TRBV29-1 with TRBJ2-3, with TRBD1 matching 8 bases. The CDR3 DNA sequence: TGCAGCGTTGACCCATTGGACAGGGAAGGGTATTTT. It translates to CSVDPLDREGYF.